These T cell receptor beta chains were read from a single sample in a study of beta chain features in type 1 diabetes. The method was immunoSEQ multiplex PCR; TCRdb's version includes in-frame clones alone and lacks a portion of them. Here the sample spans around 41,000 clones, about 66% being singletons. The sample comprised Tregs from blood. All receptors come from a man in his thirties or forties with type 1 diabetes. Some clones in this sample may be carry-over from other donors' samples. Both conserved end residues are part of each CDR3. A D gene is named only where the DNA matches it firmly. Size is stated for part of the rows, as once, few or many counts, or as a class when the clone is expanded.

V	J	size	D	CDR3	DNA
TRBV7-2	TRBJ1-2	.	.	CASSLIGANYGYTF	TGTGCCAGCAGCTTAATCGGAGCCAACTATGGCTACACCTTC
TRBV4-1	TRBJ2-7	.	.	CASSQEYSPLYEQYF	TGCGCCAGCAGCCAAGAATACAGCCCCCTCTACGAGCAGTACTTC
TRBV19	TRBJ1-5	.	.	CASNTLNQPQHF	TGTGCCAGTAACACCCTCAATCAGCCCCAGCATTTT
TRBV2	TRBJ2-3	.	TRBD1	CASSGTGDSTDTQYF	TGTGCCAGCAGTGGGACAGGGGATAGCACAGATACGCAGTATTTT
TRBV4-2	TRBJ1-6	.	TRBD1	CASSQDRDRVATLHF	TGTGCCAGCAGCCAAGATAGGGACAGGGTAGCTACCCTCCACTTT
TRBV6-4	TRBJ1-4	.	TRBD1	CASSGGTGGKYEKLFF	TGTGCCAGCAGTGGGGGGACAGGGGGCAAGTATGAAAAACTGTTTTTT
TRBV2	TRBJ1-5	.	.	CASRYRERGGNQPQHF	TGTGCCAGCAGATACAGGGAAAGGGGTGGCAATCAGCCCCAGCATTTT
TRBV12-5	TRBJ1-1	.	TRBD1	CASGLPPGQGKSEAFF	TGTGCTAGTGGTTTGCCCCCGGGACAGGGAAAATCTGAAGCTTTCTTT
TRBV6-6	TRBJ2-7	.	.	CASSAPSGINYEQYF	TGTGCCAGCAGTGCCCCGTCGGGGATAAACTACGAGCAGTACTTC
TRBV27	TRBJ2-5	.	TRBD2	CASSLRRGGTRETQYF	TGTGCCAGCAGTTTGAGGCGGGGGGGGACCCGGGAGACCCAGTACTTC
TRBV7-9	TRBJ2-2	once	.	CASSFSNTGELFF	TGTGCCAGCAGCTTCTCTAACACCGGGGAGCTGTTTTTT
TRBV7-9	TRBJ2-1	.	TRBD2	CASSRVTSGGFNEQFF	TGTGCCAGCAGCCGAGTCACTAGCGGGGGGTTCAATGAGCAGTTCTTC
TRBV6-1	TRBJ2-7	once	TRBD2	CASSVRGGGYEQYF	TGTGCCAGCAGTGTTCGGGGGGGTGGCTACGAGCAGTACTTC
TRBV18	TRBJ2-3	.	TRBD1	CASSPRQGTDTQYF	TGTGCCAGCTCACCGAGACAGGGGACAGATACGCAGTATTTT
TRBV7-2	TRBJ1-1	few	.	CASSLGYTEAFF	TGTGCCAGCAGCCTCGGTTACACTGAAGCTTTCTTT
TRBV2	TRBJ2-1	.	TRBD2	CASSTSGGYNEQFF	TGTGCCAGCAGTACTAGCGGGGGCTACAATGAGCAGTTCTTC
TRBV7-9	TRBJ2-7	.	.	CASSLAGVYEQYF	TGTGCCAGCAGCTTAGCGGGAGTTTACGAGCAGTACTTC
TRBV2	TRBJ2-5	few	TRBD2	CASSASGEETQYF	TGTGCCAGCAGCGCTAGCGGGGAAGAGACCCAGTACTTC
TRBV5-6	TRBJ1-1	.	.	CASSFFGEDTEAFF	TGTGCCAGCAGCTTTTTTGGGGAGGACACTGAAGCTTTCTTT
TRBV18	TRBJ1-2	.	TRBD1	CASSPDRRGGYTF	TGTGCCAGCTCACCGGACAGGAGGGGCGGCTACACCTTC
TRBV18	TRBJ2-1	few	.	CASSPPRQVRDEQFF	TGTGCCAGCTCACCACCGCGACAGGTGCGGGATGAGCAGTTCTTC
TRBV6-6	TRBJ2-1	.	TRBD2	CASSFLAGGPHEQFF	TGTGCCAGCAGTTTTCTAGCGGGGGGGCCTCATGAGCAGTTCTTC
TRBV5-1	TRBJ2-1	.	.	CASSLRDTSWEQFF	TGCGCCAGCAGCTTGAGGGACACCTCTTGGGAGCAGTTCTTC
TRBV20-1	TRBJ2-3	few	.	CSASDRDTQYF	TGCAGTGCTAGTGATAGAGATACGCAGTATTTT
TRBV10-3	TRBJ2-3	.	TRBD2	CAIRNPGGGDTQYF	TGTGCCATCAGGAATCCGGGAGGGGGAGATACGCAGTATTTT
TRBV10-1	TRBJ2-5	few	TRBD1	CASSPGTGMETQYF	TGCGCCAGCAGCCCCGGGACAGGGATGGAGACCCAGTACTTC
TRBV5-1	TRBJ2-3	.	TRBD2	CASSSSGGLPTDTQYF	TGCGCCAGCAGCTCCTCGGGGGGGCTGCCCACAGATACGCAGTATTTT
TRBV7-2	TRBJ2-2	.	TRBD1	CASNRLDRVTGELFF	TGTGCCAGCAACCGTTTGGACAGGGTCACCGGGGAGCTGTTTTTT
TRBV18	TRBJ2-3	.	TRBD1	CASSPRTGGADTQYF	TGTGCCAGCTCACCAAGGACAGGGGGTGCAGATACGCAGTATTTT
TRBV7-9	TRBJ2-1	.	.	CASSPPSPGYSYNEQFF	TGTGCCAGCAGCCCCCCTTCCCCGGGGTACTCTTACAATGAGCAGTTCTTC
TRBV30	TRBJ2-7	.	.	CAWSFQDYEQYF	TGTGCCTGGAGTTTCCAGGATTACGAGCAGTACTTC
TRBV6-6	TRBJ2-7	once	.	CASSHPGRTYEQYF	TGTGCCAGCAGTCACCCGGGGAGGACCTACGAGCAGTACTTC
TRBV30	TRBJ2-3	.	TRBD2	CAWSVAGGTDTQYF	TGTGCCTGGAGTGTAGCGGGGGGGACAGATACGCAGTATTTT
TRBV7-9	TRBJ2-6	.	TRBD1	CASSVGRDRTSGANVLTF	TGTGCCAGCAGCGTAGGCCGGGACAGGACCTCTGGGGCCAACGTCCTGACTTTC
TRBV5-6	TRBJ1-1	.	.	CASSRGLMNTEAFF	TGTGCCAGCAGCCGAGGGTTAATGAACACTGAAGCTTTCTTT
TRBV10-3	TRBJ2-1	.	TRBD2	CAISESIGLAGGDEQFF	TGTGCCATCAGTGAGTCAATCGGACTAGCGGGGGGCGATGAGCAGTTCTTC
TRBV30	TRBJ1-1	few	.	CALDGGIRVAFF	TGTGCCCTCGACGGGGGAATCCGGGTCGCTTTCTTT
TRBV19	TRBJ1-1	.	.	CASRRVLEAFF	TGTGCCAGTAGGCGAGTGCTCGAAGCTTTCTTT
TRBV28	TRBJ2-7	.	.	CASSPGPPYEQYF	TGTGCCAGCAGCCCGGGTCCCCCCTACGAGCAGTACTTC
TRBV4-3	TRBJ1-1	.	.	CASSQMGGGGTEAFF	TGCGCCAGCAGCCAGATGGGGGGGGGAGGGACTGAAGCTTTCTTT
TRBV7-9	TRBJ1-2	.	.	CASSLVSVGRGLSGYTF	TGTGCCAGCAGCTTAGTATCGGTCGGCAGGGGCCTATCTGGCTACACCTTC
TRBV4-1	TRBJ2-7	.	.	CASSHARGEQYF	TGCGCCAGCAGCCATGCTAGAGGGGAGCAGTACTTC
TRBV7-2	TRBJ2-7	.	.	CASKKGGFYEQYF	TGTGCCAGCAAAAAAGGCGGTTTCTACGAGCAGTACTTC
TRBV5-6	TRBJ2-4	.	.	CASSFQGAKNIQYF	TGTGCCAGCAGCTTCCAGGGAGCCAAAAACATTCAGTACTTC
TRBV13	TRBJ2-7	.	.	CASSLKQGRYEQYF	TGTGCCAGCAGCTTAAAGCAGGGGCGGTACGAGCAGTACTTC
TRBV5-1	TRBJ2-1	.	.	CASSLAAGNEQFF	TGCGCCAGCAGCTTGGCCGCGGGCAATGAGCAGTTCTTC
TRBV6-6	TRBJ1-1	.	TRBD1	CASSSVQGSAEAFF	TGTGCCAGCAGTTCCGTACAGGGGAGTGCTGAAGCTTTCTTT
TRBV6-6	TRBJ1-5	.	.	CASSPPGQINQPQHF	TGTGCCAGCAGTCCGCCGGGACAAATCAATCAGCCCCAGCATTTT
TRBV4-2	TRBJ2-7	.	TRBD2	CASSQFGLAGGNYEQYF	TGTGCCAGCAGCCAATTCGGACTAGCGGGGGGAAATTACGAGCAGTACTTC
TRBV21-1	TRBJ1-2	.	.	CASSKATRQTSNYGYTF	TGTGCCAGCAGCAAAGCCACCCGACAGACTTCTAACTATGGCTACACCTTC
TRBV4-1	TRBJ1-2	few	.	CASSQEWDIYGYTF	TGCGCCAGCAGCCAAGAGTGGGACATCTATGGCTACACCTTC
TRBV7-9	TRBJ2-6	.	.	CASTYREANVLTF	TGTGCCAGCACTTACAGGGAGGCCAACGTCCTGACTTTC
TRBV7-3	TRBJ2-5	.	.	CASSQRAGKQETQYF	TGTGCCAGCAGCCAGCGGGCAGGGAAGCAGGAGACCCAGTACTTC
TRBV27	TRBJ1-1	.	.	CASSLYINRNTEAFF	TGTGCCAGCAGTTTATACATAAACAGGAACACTGAAGCTTTCTTT
TRBV27	TRBJ2-3	.	TRBD2	CASSLGPSLAGGLATQYF	TGTGCCAGCAGTTTGGGACCCTCCCTAGCGGGGGGGCTGGCTACGCAGTATTTT